This record concerns one T cell receptor beta chain sequence. This sample is drawn from a study of shared T cell receptors in the human thymus. CDR1 and CDR2 (germline): LNHDA, SQIVND (reference sequence). The trim removed 7 bases at V and 5 bases at J, leaving 7 bases unmatched. The CDR3 has 15 residues. Generated by immunoSEQ multiplex PCR, the TCRdb table keeps only in-frame clones and is missing some. The top ten clones hold about 0.013% of a sample with approximately 580,000 clones, 78% of them seen once. These data also formed part of another study, on human thymus T cells.

The V and J genes are TRBV19 and TRBJ2-5; TRBD2 agrees at 13 bases. The sequenced sample consisted of thymocytes. The receptor was isolated from a boy in the first two years of life with a congenital heart defect. Here the CDR3 reads CASTGTSGISETQYF. In DNA, the CDR3 is TGTGCCAGTACAGGGACTAGCGGGATATCGGAGACCCAGTACTTC. The complete variable domain, with remaining parts taken from reference TRBV19 and TRBJ2-5, reads DGGITQSPKYLFRKEGQNVTLSCEQNLNHDAMYWYRQDPGQGLRLIYYSQIVNDFQKGDIAEGYSVSREKKESFPLTVTSAQKNPTAFYLCASTGTSGISETQYFGPGTRLLVL.